The 22 T cell receptor beta chains in this list originate from one sample, sequenced in a study of T-cell memory formation after mild COVID-19 (dated by TCRdb to the early 2020s). Receptor amplification or capture employed 5' RACE. Reads for this sample came from an Illumina NovaSeq 6000. TCRdb reworked the public reads: Q25 trimming with fastp, MiXCR clone assembly, productive beta chains retained. Entries that share a CDR3 protein sequence are merged under the most common genes and DNA. Counted in this sample were around 310,000 distinct CDR3 sequences; more than 13% of them appeared once. The ten largest account for 20% to 25% of the sample. The specimen sequenced was PBMCs or a T cell subset sorted from them (not recorded which). All receptors derive from a man aged 18 to 30 who had mild COVID-19 (a few samples of this study predate the infection). The sample titles of this study are shuffled in the database, so cell type and time point are left out; the donor was told from shared clones.

This clonotype was detected only a few times. The chain employs TRBV9 and TRBJ1-5; the D gene is possibly TRBD1 (5 bases). Germline values: CDR1 SGDLS, CDR2 YYNGEE. V lost 0 bases and J lost 1, with 8 bases in between. CDR3 length: 15 residues. This chain's CDR3 is CASSVDGGSNQPQHF. Here the CDR3 DNA reads TGTGCCAGCAGCGTAGATGGGGGGAGCAATCAGCCCCAGCATTTT.

This clonotype turned up a few times. The chain couples TRBV5-1 to TRBJ2-1; D is uncertain. Germline V gene sequence: CDR1 SGHRS, CDR2 YFSETQ. The V gene lost 0 bases and the J gene lost 6 bases, with 10 bases spanning the gap. This CDR3 is built from 14 residues. CDR3: CASSLAGSLNEQFF. The CDR3 DNA follows: TGCGCCAGCAGCTTGGCCGGCAGCCTCAATGAGCAGTTCTTC. The full variable domain, in which reference TRBV5-1 and TRBJ2-1 provide the parts outside the CDR3, is KAGVTQTPRYLIKTRGQQVTLSCSPISGHRSVSWYQQTPGQGLQFLFEYFSETQRNKGNFPGRFSGRQFSNSRSEMNVSTLELGDSALYLCASSLAGSLNEQFFGPGTRLTVL.

This clonotype was counted a few times. The rearrangement links TRBV5-6 to TRBJ2-7; D is possibly TRBD2 (6 bases). This CDR3 has 14 amino acids. Germline assignment: CDR1 SGHDT and CDR2 YYEEEE. The V gene lost 0 bases and the J gene lost 3 bases, with 10 bases spanning the gap. The chain's CDR3 is CASSLVQDYYEQYF. In DNA, the CDR3 is TGTGCCAGCAGCTTGGTACAGGACTACTACGAGCAGTACTTC.

This clonotype was observed a handful of times. The chain couples TRBV2 to TRBJ1-5; D call uncertain. Germline values: CDR1 SNHLY, CDR2 FYNNEI. The CDR3 has 17 amino acids. With 0 bases removed from V and 3 bases from J, the gap between germline ends came to 15 bases. CDR3: CASSEALISSYNQPQHF. In DNA, the CDR3 is TGTGCCAGCAGTGAAGCGCTTATCAGCAGTTACAATCAGCCCCAGCATTTT.

This clonotype was recorded a few times. The genes are TRBV7-9 and TRBJ2-6; 9 bases agree with TRBD1. The J segment lost 0 bases and the V segment lost 5 bases, leaving 11 bases of the junction unmatched. The germline CDR1 and CDR2 sequences are SEHNR and FQNEAQ (reference sequence). The CDR3 extends over 19 amino acids. This CDR3 reads CASSVIVPGQGSGANVLTF. CDR3 nucleotide sequence: TGTGCCAGCAGCGTAATCGTCCCGGGACAGGGCTCTGGGGCCAACGTCCTGACTTTC.

The gene calls are TRBV7-2 and TRBJ2-2; 7 bases are a match to TRBD2. V gave up 3 bases and J gave up 7 bases; unmatched junction bases: 2. Germline CDR1 is SGHTA and CDR2 is FQGNSA. The CDR3 sequence is 13 residues long. This CDR3 reads CASSFGGVGELFF. The CDR3 DNA reads TGTGCCAGCAGCTTTGGGGGGGTCGGGGAGCTGTTTTTT.

The rearrangement joins TRBV28 to TRBJ2-7, with a tentative D call TRBD1 (5 bases). The CDR3 runs 14 residues. V lost 6 bases, J lost 4 bases, and 16 bases lay in between. Germline-derived CDR1 and CDR2 are MDHEN and SYDVKM. This CDR3 is CASSQGAPSYEQYV. The CDR3 region has the DNA TGTGCCAGCAGCCAGGGCGCTCCCTCGTACGAGCAGTACGTC.

This clonotype was seen only a few times. The chain has TRBV5-1 and TRBJ2-1, with D perhaps being TRBD1 or TRBD2 (6 bases each). The V end was cut by 4 bases, the J end by 2 bases, with 19 bases between. Germline V gives CDR1 SGHRS, CDR2 YFSETQ. This CDR3 comprises 17 residues. Here the CDR3 DNA reads TGCGCCAGCAGCGATGGTCGAACGGGGGCGGCCTACAATGAGCAGTTCTTC. It yields the protein CASSDGRTGAAYNEQFF.

This clonotype has just a few counts. This chain joins TRBV5-1 and TRBJ2-3, with D perhaps TRBD1 (5 bases). The CDR3 length is 16 residues. CDR1 is SGHRS, CDR2 YFSETQ, per germline. Trimming removed 4 bases at V and 3 bases at J, with 18 bases between. CDR3 amino acids: CASSGPLTGATDTQYF. In DNA form, the CDR3 reads TGCGCCAGCAGCGGCCCTCTTACTGGGGCAACAGATACGCAGTATTTT. Full variable domain (remainder filled in from reference TRBV5-1 and TRBJ2-3): KAGVTQTPRYLIKTRGQQVTLSCSPISGHRSVSWYQQTPGQGLQFLFEYFSETQRNKGNFPGRFSGRQFSNSRSEMNVSTLELGDSALYLCASSGPLTGATDTQYFGPGTRLTVL.

The count of this clonotype is one. V gene TRBV12-3 or TRBV12-4 combines with J gene TRBJ2-7; D gene ambiguous. This CDR3 is built from 15 residues. Trimming shortened V by 6 bases and J by 3 bases, and 18 bases separated the two germline ends. CDR3 DNA: TGTGCCAGCAGCTATTTCAAGGGAATGGACTACGAGCAGTACTTC. Translation gives CASSYFKGMDYEQYF.

This clonotype was seen more than once but under ten times. This sequence joins TRBV7-9 and TRBJ2-7; 10 positions agree with TRBD1. The CDR3 is 15 residues long. Germline trimming cut 3 bases from V and 2 bases from J; bases unmatched to any gene: 4. Germline CDR1 SEHNR, CDR2 FQNEAQ (reference sequence). The CDR3 nucleotides are TGTGCCAGCAGCTTGGTCGGGACAGGGGCCTACGAGCAGTACGTC. It encodes CASSLVGTGAYEQYV.

The gene calls are TRBV27 and TRBJ2-5; D ambiguous. CDR3 size: 14 residues. Germline CDR1 is MNHEY and CDR2 is SMNVEV (reference sequence). Deletions cut 0 bases from V and 5 bases from J, with 10 bases between. The CDR3, as DNA: TGTGCCAGCAGTTTATCGGCTAGTTTGGAGACCCAGTACTTC. It encodes CASSLSASLETQYF.

This clonotype was seen at least ten times. Its ends do not fully match the called genes, so a read error is possible. This chain connects TRBV5-1 to TRBJ2-1, with TRBD1 as a possible D gene (5 bases). CDR3 size: 15 residues. The germline gives CDR1 SGHRS, CDR2 YFSETQ. The CDR3 coding sequence is TGCGCCTGCAGTCCGGACACGAGCTCCTACAATGAGCAGTTCTTC. Amino acids: CACSPDTSSYNEQFF. The full variable domain, completed using reference TRBV5-1 and TRBJ2-1, is KAGVTQTPRYLIKTRGQQVTLSCSPISGHRSVSWYQQTPGQGLQFLFEYFSETQRNKGNFPGRFSGRQFSNSRSEMNVSTLELGDSALYLCACSPDTSSYNEQFFGPGTRLTVL.

The chain links TRBV3-1 to TRBJ1-5; TRBD1 agrees at 8 bases. The CDR3 contains 15 residues. V lost 4 bases, J lost 6 bases, and 8 bases stayed unmatched. In germline, CDR1 is LGHDT, CDR2 YNNKEL (reference sequence). CDR3 bases: TGTGCCAGCAGCCCAGGACAGGGTCATCGTCAGCCCCAGCATTTT. Translated: CASSPGQGHRQPQHF.

The chain joins TRBV7-2 to TRBJ1-3; TRBD1 is a possible D gene (6 bases). V was shortened by 1 base and J by 2 bases, with 9 bases between the two germline ends. The CDR3 extends over 15 amino acids. Germline CDR1 and CDR2: SGHTA and FQGNSA. The CDR3 sequence: CASSLDRVTGNTIYF. The CDR3, as DNA: TGTGCCAGCAGCTTAGACAGGGTAACTGGAAACACCATATATTTT.

In its sample, this clonotype was seen a few times. The V gene is TRBV5-1, the J gene TRBJ2-4; D possibly corresponds to TRBD2 (6 bases). The CDR3 spans 16 residues. Germline-derived CDR1 and CDR2 are SGHRS and YFSETQ. V lost 0 bases and J 1 base, leaving 11 bases between the germline ends. In DNA, the CDR3 is TGCGCCAGCAGCTTGGTAGGAGGGTTTGCCAAAAACATTCAGTACTTC. It yields the protein CASSLVGGFAKNIQYF.

This chain joins TRBV19 and TRBJ2-5; a possible D gene is TRBD2 (6 bases). V gave up 6 bases and J gave up 5 bases, with 13 bases separating them. Germline V lookup: CDR1 LNHDA, CDR2 SQIVND (reference sequence). The CDR3 loop spans 13 amino acids. The CDR3 region is CASRAQSGETQYF. CDR3 sequence (DNA): TGTGCCAGTAGGGCCCAAAGCGGGGAGACCCAGTACTTC.

The chain joins TRBV20-1 to TRBJ2-7, with no clear D. Trimming took 3 bases from V and 1 from J, leaving 10 bases between them. The CDR3 contains 13 residues. Germline CDR1 is DFQATT and CDR2 is SNEGSKA (reference sequence). This CDR3 reads CSASRTTSYEQYF. The CDR3 region has the DNA TGCAGTGCTAGTCGGACGACATCCTACGAGCAGTACTTC.

The chain has TRBV28 and TRBJ1-6; D is unclear. The CDR3 contains 13 residues. V gave up 2 bases and J gave up 6 bases, with 5 bases separating them. The germline V gene encodes CDR1 MDHEN and CDR2 SYDVKM. The CDR3 is CASSLMGNSPLHF. Written as DNA, the CDR3 is TGTGCCAGCAGTTTAATGGGTAATTCACCCCTCCACTTT.

This chain connects TRBV20-1 to TRBJ2-1; no firm D call. The germline V gene has CDR1 DFQATT and CDR2 SNEGSKA (reference sequence). The length of the CDR3 is 12 residues. V was clipped by 6 bases and J by 6 bases, with 12 bases between them. CDR3 residues: CSALWGLNEQFF. CDR3 sequence (DNA): TGCAGTGCCCTGTGGGGTCTCAATGAGCAGTTCTTC.

J is TRBJ2-3 and V is TRBV19; maybe TRBD2 (5 bases). Trimming pared 1 base from V and 2 bases from J, leaving 16 bases between. The germline CDR1 and CDR2 sequences are LNHDA and SQIVND (reference sequence). The CDR3 sequence is 17 residues long. CDR3 amino acids: CASSIGWRLFHTDTQYF. CDR3 DNA sequence: TGTGCCAGTAGTATAGGATGGCGACTATTCCACACAGATACGCAGTATTTT. Full variable domain (remainder filled in from reference TRBV19 and TRBJ2-3): DGGITQSPKYLFRKEGQNVTLSCEQNLNHDAMYWYRQDPGQGLRLIYYSQIVNDFQKGDIAEGYSVSREKKESFPLTVTSAQKNPTAFYLCASSIGWRLFHTDTQYFGPGTRLTVL.

This clonotype was seen ten or more times. The chain has TRBV15 and TRBJ2-5; 7 bases match TRBD2. There are 13 residues in the CDR3. Germline V gene sequence: CDR1 LNHNV, CDR2 YYDKDF (reference sequence). Germline trimming cut 1 base from V and 4 bases from J; bases unmatched to any gene: 0. CDR3 loop: CATSRGGGETQYF. The CDR3 DNA reads TGTGCCACCAGCAGAGGGGGGGGAGAGACCCAGTACTTC.